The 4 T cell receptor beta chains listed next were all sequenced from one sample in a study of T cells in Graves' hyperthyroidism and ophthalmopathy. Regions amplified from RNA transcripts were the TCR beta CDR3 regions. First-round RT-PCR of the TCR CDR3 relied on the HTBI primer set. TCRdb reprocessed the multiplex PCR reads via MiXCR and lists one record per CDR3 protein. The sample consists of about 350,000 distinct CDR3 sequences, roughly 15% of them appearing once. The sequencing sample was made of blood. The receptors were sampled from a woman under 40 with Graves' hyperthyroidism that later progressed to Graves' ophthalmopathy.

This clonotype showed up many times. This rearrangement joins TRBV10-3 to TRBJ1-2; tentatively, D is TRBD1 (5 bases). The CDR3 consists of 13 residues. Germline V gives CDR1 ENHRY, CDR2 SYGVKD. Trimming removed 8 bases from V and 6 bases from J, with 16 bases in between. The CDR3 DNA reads TGTGCCATCCGCGCCACAGGAGAGAATGGCTACACCTTC. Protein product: CAIRATGENGYTF.

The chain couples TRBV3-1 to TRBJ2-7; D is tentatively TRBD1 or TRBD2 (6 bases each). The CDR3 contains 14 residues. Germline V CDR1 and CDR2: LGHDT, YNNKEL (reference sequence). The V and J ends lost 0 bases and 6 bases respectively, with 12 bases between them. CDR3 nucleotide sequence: TGTGCCAGCAGCCAAGACGTTAGGGGGGTCGAGCAGTACTTC. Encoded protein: CASSQDVRGVEQYF.

Written as DNA, the CDR3 is TGTGCCAGCTCTCGAAGGGACTACCCTGAGCAGTTCTTC. It yields the protein CASSRRDYPEQFF. V is TRBV18 and J is TRBJ2-1, with 7 bases fitting TRBD2. The germline gives CDR1 KGHSH, CDR2 LQKENI. With 6 bases clipped from V and 9 bases from J, the junction kept 8 bases outside the gene matches. This CDR3 has 13 residues.

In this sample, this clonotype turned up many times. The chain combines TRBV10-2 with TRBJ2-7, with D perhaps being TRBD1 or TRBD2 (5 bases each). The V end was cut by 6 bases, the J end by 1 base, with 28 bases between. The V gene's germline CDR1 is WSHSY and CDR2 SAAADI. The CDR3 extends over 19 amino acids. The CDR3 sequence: CASSHTTQTGAGGSYEQYF. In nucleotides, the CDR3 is TGCGCCAGCAGCCATACAACTCAGACCGGGGCCGGCGGATCCTACGAGCAGTACTTC.